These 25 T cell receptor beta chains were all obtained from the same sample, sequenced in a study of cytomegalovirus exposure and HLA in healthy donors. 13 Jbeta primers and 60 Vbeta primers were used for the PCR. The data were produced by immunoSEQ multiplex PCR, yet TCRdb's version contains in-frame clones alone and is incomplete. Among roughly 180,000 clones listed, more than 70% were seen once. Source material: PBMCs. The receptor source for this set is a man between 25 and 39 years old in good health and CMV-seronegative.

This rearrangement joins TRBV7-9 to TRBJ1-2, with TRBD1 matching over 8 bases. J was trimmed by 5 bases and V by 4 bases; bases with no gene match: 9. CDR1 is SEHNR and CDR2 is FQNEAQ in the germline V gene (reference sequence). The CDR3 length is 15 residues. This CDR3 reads CASSSAGGAWYGYTF. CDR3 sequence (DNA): TGTGCCAGCAGCTCGGCAGGGGGCGCTTGGTATGGCTACACCTTC. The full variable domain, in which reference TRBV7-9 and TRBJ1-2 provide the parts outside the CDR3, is DTGVSQNPRHKITKRGQNVTFRCDPISEHNRLYWYRQTLGQGPEFLTYFQNEAQLEKSRLLSDRFSAERPKGSFSTLEIQRTEQGDSAMYLCASSSAGGAWYGYTFGSGTRLTVV.

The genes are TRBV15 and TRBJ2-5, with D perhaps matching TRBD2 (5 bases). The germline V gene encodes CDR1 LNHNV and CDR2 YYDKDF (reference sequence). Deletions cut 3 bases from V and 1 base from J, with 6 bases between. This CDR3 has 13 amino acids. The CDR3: CATSRRVQETQYF. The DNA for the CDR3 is TGTGCCACCAGCAGGAGGGTCCAAGAGACCCAGTACTTC.

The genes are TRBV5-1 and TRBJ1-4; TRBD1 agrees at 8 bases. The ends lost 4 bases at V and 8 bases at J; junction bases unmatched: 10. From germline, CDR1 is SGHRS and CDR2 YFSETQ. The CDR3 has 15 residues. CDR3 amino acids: CASSPQGASGEKLFF. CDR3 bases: TGCGCCAGCAGCCCTCAGGGGGCTTCTGGGGAAAAACTGTTTTTT.

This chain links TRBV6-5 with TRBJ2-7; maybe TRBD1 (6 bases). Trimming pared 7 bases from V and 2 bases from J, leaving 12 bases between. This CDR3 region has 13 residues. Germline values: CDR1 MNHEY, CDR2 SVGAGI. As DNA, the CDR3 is TGTGCCAGCAAACAGGGTAAACCCTACGAGCAGTACTTC. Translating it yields CASKQGKPYEQYF.

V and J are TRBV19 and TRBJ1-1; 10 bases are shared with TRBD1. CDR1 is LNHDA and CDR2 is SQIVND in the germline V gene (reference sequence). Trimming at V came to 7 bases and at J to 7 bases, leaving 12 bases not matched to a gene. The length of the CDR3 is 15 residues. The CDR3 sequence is CASKERQGATYEAFF. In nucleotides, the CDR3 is TGTGCCAGTAAGGAACGACAGGGGGCTACCTATGAAGCTTTCTTT.

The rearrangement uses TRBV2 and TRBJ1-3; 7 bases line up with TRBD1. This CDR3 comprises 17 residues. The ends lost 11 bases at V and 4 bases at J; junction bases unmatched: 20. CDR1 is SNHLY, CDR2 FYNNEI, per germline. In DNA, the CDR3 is TGTGCCGTGTACGGGACAGAGTTTTCCTGGGTCGGAAACACCATATATTTT. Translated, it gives CAVYGTEFSWVGNTIYF.

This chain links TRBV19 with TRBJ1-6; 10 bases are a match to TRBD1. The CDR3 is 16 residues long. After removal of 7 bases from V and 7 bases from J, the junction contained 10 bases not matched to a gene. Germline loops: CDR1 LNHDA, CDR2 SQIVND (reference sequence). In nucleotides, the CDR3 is TGTGCCAGTATCGACAGGGGGCTAGGGGAAAATTCACCCCTCCACTTT. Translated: CASIDRGLGENSPLHF.

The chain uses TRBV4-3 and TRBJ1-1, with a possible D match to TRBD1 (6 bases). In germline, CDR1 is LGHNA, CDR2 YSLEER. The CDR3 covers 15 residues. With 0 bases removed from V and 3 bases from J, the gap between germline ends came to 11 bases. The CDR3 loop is CASSQDRTVHTEAFF. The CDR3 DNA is TGCGCCAGCAGCCAAGACCGGACAGTCCACACTGAAGCTTTCTTT.

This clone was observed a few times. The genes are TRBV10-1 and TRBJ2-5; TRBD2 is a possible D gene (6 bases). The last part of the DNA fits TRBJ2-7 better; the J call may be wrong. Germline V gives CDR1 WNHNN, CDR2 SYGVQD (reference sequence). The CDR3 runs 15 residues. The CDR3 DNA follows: TGCGCCAGCAGTGAGTCGGGACTGCCCCGGGACGAGCAGTACTTC. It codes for CASSESGLPRDEQYF.

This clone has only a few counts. CDR3 sequence reads: CASSPVQADTQYF. The CDR3 bases are TGTGCCAGCTCACCAGTTCAGGCAGATACGCAGTATTTT. The chain employs TRBV18 and TRBJ2-3; D gene uncertain. V lost 2 bases, J lost 4 bases, and 7 bases lay in between. The germline V gene has CDR1 KGHSH and CDR2 LQKENI. The CDR3 consists of 13 residues.

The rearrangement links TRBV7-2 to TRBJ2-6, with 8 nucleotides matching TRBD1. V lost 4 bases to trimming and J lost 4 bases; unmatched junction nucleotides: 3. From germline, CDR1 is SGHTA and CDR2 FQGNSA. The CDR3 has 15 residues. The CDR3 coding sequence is TGTGCCAGCAGCTCGACAGGGGTCGGGGCCAACGTCCTGACTTTC. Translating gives CASSSTGVGANVLTF. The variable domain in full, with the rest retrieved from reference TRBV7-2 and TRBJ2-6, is GAGVSQSPSNKVTEKGKDVELRCDPISGHTALYWYRQSLGQGLEFLIYFQGNSAPDKSGLPSDRFSAERTGGSVSTLTIQRTQQEDSAVYLCASSSTGVGANVLTFGAGSRLTVL.

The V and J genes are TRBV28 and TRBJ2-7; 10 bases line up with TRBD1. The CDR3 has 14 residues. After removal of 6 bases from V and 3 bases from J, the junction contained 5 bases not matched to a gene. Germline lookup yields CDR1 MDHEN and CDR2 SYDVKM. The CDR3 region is CASRGTGDYYEQYF. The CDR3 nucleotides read TGTGCCAGCAGGGGGACAGGGGATTACTACGAGCAGTACTTC. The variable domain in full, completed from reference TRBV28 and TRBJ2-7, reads DVKVTQSSRYLVKRTGEKVFLECVQDMDHENMFWYRQDPGLGLRLIYFSYDVKMKEKGDIPEGYSVSREKKERFSLILESASTNQTSMYLCASRGTGDYYEQYFGPGTRLTVT.

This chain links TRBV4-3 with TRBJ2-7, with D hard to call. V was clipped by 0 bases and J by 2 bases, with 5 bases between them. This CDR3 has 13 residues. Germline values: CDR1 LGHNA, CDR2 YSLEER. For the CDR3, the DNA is TGCGCCAGCAGCCAAGACAGGACCTACGAGCAGTACTTC. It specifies CASSQDRTYEQYF.

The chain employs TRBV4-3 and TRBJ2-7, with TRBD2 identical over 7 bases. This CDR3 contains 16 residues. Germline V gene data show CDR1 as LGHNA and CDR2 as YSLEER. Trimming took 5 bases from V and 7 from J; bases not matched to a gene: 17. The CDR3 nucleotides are TGCGCCAGCAGCGACACCGGGGGTAGCGGGCTCAGGGAGCAGTACTTC. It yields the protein CASSDTGGSGLREQYF.

The CDR3 here is CASSKDRYNEQFF. In DNA, the CDR3 is TGTGCCAGTAGTAAAGACAGATACAATGAGCAGTTCTTC. The chain employs TRBV19 and TRBJ2-1, with D possibly being TRBD1 (5 bases). CDR3 length: 13 residues. Between the trimmed V and J ends, which lost 4 bases and 4 bases, there was a span of 8 bases. Germline V gene lookup returns CDR1 LNHDA and CDR2 SQIVND (reference sequence).

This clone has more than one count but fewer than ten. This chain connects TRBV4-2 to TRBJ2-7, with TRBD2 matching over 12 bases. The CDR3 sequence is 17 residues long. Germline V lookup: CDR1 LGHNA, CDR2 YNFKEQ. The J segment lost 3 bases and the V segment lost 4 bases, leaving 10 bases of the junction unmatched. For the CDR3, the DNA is TGTGCCAGCAGCCCCTCGGGTCTAGCGGGAGGGAACTACGAGCAGTACTTC. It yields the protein CASSPSGLAGGNYEQYF.

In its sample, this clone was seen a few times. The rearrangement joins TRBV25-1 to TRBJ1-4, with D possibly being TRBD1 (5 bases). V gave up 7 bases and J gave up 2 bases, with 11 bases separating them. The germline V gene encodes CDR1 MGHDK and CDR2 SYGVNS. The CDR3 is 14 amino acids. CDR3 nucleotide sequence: TGTGCCAGCACAGGAAGGGGTACTAATGAAAAACTGTTTTTT. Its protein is CASTGRGTNEKLFF.

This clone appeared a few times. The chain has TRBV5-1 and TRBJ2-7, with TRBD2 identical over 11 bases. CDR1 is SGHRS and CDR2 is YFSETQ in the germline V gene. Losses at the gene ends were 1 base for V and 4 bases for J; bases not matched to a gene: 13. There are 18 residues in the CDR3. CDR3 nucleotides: TGCGCCAGCAGCTTGTCTTCCGGGACTAGCGGATTCTCTTACGAGCAGTACTTC. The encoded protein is CASSLSSGTSGFSYEQYF.

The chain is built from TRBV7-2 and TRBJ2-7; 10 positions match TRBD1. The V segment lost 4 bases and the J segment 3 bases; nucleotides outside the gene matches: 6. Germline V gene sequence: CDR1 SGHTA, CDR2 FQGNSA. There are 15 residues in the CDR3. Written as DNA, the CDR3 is TGTGCCAGCAGCTCGAGGGACAGGGGCTACTACGAGCAGTACTTC. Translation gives CASSSRDRGYYEQYF.

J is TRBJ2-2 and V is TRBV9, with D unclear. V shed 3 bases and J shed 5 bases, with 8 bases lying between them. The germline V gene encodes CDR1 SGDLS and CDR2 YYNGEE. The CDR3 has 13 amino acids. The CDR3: CASSAHVTGELFF. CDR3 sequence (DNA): TGTGCCAGCAGCGCACACGTAACCGGGGAGCTGTTTTTT.

The CDR3 coding sequence is TGTGCCAGCACCCAGACAGGAAACTATGGCTACACCTTC. This gives the protein CASTQTGNYGYTF. V is TRBV6-5 and J is TRBJ1-2, with D maybe TRBD1 (6 bases). With 7 bases removed from V and 2 bases from J, the gap between germline ends came to 11 bases. Per germline, CDR1 MNHEY and CDR2 SVGAGI. The CDR3 extends over 13 amino acids.

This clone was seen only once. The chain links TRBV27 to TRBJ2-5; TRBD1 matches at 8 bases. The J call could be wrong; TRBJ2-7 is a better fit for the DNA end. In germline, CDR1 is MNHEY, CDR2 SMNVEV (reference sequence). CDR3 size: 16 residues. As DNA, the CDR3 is TGTGCCAGCAGTTTTATTATTGGACAGGGAGTTTACGAGCAGTACTTC. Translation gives CASSFIIGQGVYEQYF.

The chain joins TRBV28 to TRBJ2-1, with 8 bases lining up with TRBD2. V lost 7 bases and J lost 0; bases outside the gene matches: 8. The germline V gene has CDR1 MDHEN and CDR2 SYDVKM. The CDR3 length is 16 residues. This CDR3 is CASTPSGGSSYNEQFF. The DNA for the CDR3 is TGTGCCAGCACTCCTTCGGGGGGGTCCTCCTACAATGAGCAGTTCTTC.

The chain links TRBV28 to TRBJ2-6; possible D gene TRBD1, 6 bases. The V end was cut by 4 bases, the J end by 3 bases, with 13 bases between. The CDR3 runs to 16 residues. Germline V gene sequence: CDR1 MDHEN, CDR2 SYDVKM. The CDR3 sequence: CASSSPQGRGANVLTF. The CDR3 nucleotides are TGTGCCAGCAGTTCGCCTCAGGGGCGTGGGGCCAACGTCCTGACTTTC.

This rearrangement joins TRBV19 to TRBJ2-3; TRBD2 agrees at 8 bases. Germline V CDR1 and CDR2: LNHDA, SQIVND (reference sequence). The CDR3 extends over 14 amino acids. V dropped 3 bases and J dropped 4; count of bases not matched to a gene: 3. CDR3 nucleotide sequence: TGTGCCAGTAGTATGACTAGCGCTCCAGATACGCAGTATTTT. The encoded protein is CASSMTSAPDTQYF.